The rows below give T cell receptor beta chains drawn from one sample of a study of blood T cells in healthy people across ages. TCRdb used MiXCR to reprocess the 5' RACE reads, holding one entry per CDR3 protein. This table holds about 1.4 million distinct CDR3 sequences, almost 60% found once. Sequencing input: blood. The receptors were gathered from a man between 18 and 29 years old in good health. CDR3s include the opening cysteine and the closing phenylalanine or tryptophan. The order of the fields is J gene, V gene, D gene, CDR3 protein. The D gene is left open where the match is weak.

>TRBJ2-5|TRBV24-1|.
CATGAGDQETQYF
>TRBJ1-5|TRBV28|.
CASSLNRGRVLAQHF
>TRBJ1-3|TRBV24-1|.
CATSEGDGRRRNTIYF
>TRBJ2-2|TRBV6-2/TRBV6-3|.
CASSYLGFGTGELFF
>TRBJ1-5|TRBV30|.
CAWRGSSNQPQHF
>TRBJ2-3|TRBV20-1|TRBD2
CSARTSGRAGGTDTQYF
>TRBJ1-4|TRBV10-3|.
CAISEGRATNEKLFF
>TRBJ2-4|TRBV12-3/TRBV12-4|TRBD2
CASSQRTSGRLAKNIQYF
>TRBJ2-1|TRBV29-1|TRBD1
CSVTTGVPYNEQFF
>TRBJ2-3|TRBV29-1|TRBD1
CSVETGGEPDTQYF
>TRBJ1-2|TRBV5-1|.
CASSLGWTEGYGYTF
>TRBJ1-2|TRBV7-2|TRBD1
CASSLIRGQEYGYTF
>TRBJ2-4|TRBV4-1|.
CASSQPRGTNIQYF
>TRBJ2-1|TRBV4-3|.
CASSHVEGNEQFF
>TRBJ2-1|TRBV5-1|TRBD2
CASSLVSGINEQFF
>TRBJ2-5|TRBV4-1|.
CASSPDTSGTGVREQYF
>TRBJ1-2|TRBV20-1|.
CSASMSGDPRIYGYTF
>TRBJ2-7|TRBV20-1|TRBD2
CSARVRLAGGKINSYEQYF
>TRBJ1-1|TRBV3-1|.
CASSARTDGAFF
>TRBJ1-2|TRBV13|.
CASSLGELNSYGYTF
>TRBJ1-1|TRBV27|TRBD1
CASSLQGIENTEAFF
>.|TRBV4-1|TRBD1
CASSLSPGQGSNEQYF
>TRBJ1-2|TRBV4-2|.
CASSHEEGVGYTF
>TRBJ1-5|TRBV27|.
CASSSRPDRPQHF
>TRBJ2-3|TRBV12-3/TRBV12-4|TRBD2
CASSFSGLAGSTDTQYF
>TRBJ2-5|TRBV20-1|.
CSAPVRRGETQYF
>TRBJ2-2|TRBV11-2|TRBD2
CASSLGLAGAERELFF
>TRBJ2-6|TRBV6-5|.
CASMPPGRTGANVLTF
>.|TRBV19|.
CASSIRVNGYEQYF
>TRBJ1-5|TRBV21-1|.
CASSLPTGFQPQHF
>TRBJ2-5|TRBV11-1|TRBD1
CASSHQGEETQYF
>TRBJ2-5|TRBV20-1|.
CSARPLGQPVQETQYF
>TRBJ2-2|TRBV12-3/TRBV12-4|.
CATEITNTGELFF
>TRBJ1-2|TRBV4-1|.
CASSQDQGQDGYTF
>TRBJ2-3|TRBV7-2|.
CVSSPQGADTQYF
>.|TRBV25-1|.
CASSEVGRNYEQYF
>TRBJ1-6|TRBV20-1|.
CSARGQQGSPLHF
>TRBJ2-3|TRBV4-3|TRBD2
CASSQVGVAGGSDTQYF
>TRBJ1-1|TRBV7-2|.
CASSSGEAFF
>TRBJ2-7|TRBV2|.
CASASRTSYEQYF
>TRBJ1-6|TRBV7-2|.
CASSLATPYNSPLHF
>TRBJ1-1|TRBV12-3/TRBV12-4|.
CASRQGGWGEAFF
>TRBJ2-4|TRBV20-1|TRBD1
CSAPGQGANIQYF
>TRBJ2-5|TRBV4-1|TRBD2
CASSPIGGFSNEQYF
>TRBJ1-1|TRBV10-3|.
CAISESAGMNTEAFF
>TRBJ2-5|TRBV29-1|TRBD2
CSGSGRYNEQYF
>TRBJ2-1|TRBV12-3/TRBV12-4|TRBD2
CASSPSGTSGRQFF
>TRBJ2-7|TRBV12-3/TRBV12-4|TRBD1
CASSFGTGDYEQYF
>TRBJ2-5|TRBV12-3/TRBV12-4|.
CASCDPQETQYF
>TRBJ2-1|TRBV12-3/TRBV12-4|.
CASSGNREIYNEQFF
>TRBJ2-1|TRBV6-5|.
CASSYNLAEGYNEQFF
>.|TRBV4-3|.
CASSQISGLYEQYF
>TRBJ1-1|TRBV29-1|TRBD1
CSVGYPTGVAENTEAFF
>TRBJ1-6|TRBV20-1|.
CSARDESIPGPLHF
>TRBJ2-2|TRBV14|.
CASSQDLSGTGELFF